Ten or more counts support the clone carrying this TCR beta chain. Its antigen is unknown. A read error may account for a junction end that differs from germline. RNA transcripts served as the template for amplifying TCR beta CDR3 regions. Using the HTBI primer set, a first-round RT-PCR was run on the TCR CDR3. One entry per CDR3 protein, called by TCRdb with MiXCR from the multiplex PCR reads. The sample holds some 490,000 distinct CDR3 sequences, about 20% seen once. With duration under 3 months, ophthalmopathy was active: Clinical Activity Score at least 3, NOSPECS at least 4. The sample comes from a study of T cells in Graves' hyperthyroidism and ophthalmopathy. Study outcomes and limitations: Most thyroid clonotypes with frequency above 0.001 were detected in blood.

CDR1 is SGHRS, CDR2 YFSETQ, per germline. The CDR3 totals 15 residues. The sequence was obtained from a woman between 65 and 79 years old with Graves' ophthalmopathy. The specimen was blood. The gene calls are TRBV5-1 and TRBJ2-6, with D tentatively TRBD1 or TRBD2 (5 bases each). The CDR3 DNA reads TGTGCCAGCAGCTCCCAGGGAGCTGGGGCCAACGTCCTGACTTTC. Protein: CASSSQGAGANVLTF. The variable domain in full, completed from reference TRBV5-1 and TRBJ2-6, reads KAGVTQTPRYLIKTRGQQVTLSCSPISGHRSVSWYQQTPGQGLQFLFEYFSETQRNKGNFPGRFSGRQFSNSRSEMNVSTLELGDSALYLCASSSQGAGANVLTFGAGSRLTVL.